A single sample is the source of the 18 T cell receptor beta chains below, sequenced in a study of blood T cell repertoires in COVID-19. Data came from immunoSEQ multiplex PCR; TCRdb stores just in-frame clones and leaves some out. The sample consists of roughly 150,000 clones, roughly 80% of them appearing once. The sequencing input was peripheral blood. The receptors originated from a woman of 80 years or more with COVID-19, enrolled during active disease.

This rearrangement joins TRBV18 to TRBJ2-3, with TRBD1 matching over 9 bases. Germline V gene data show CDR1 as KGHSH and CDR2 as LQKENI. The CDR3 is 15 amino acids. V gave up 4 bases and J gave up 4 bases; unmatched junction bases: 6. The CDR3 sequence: CASSRGQGGADTQYF. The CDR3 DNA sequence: TGTGCCAGCTCACGGGGACAGGGTGGGGCAGATACGCAGTATTTT. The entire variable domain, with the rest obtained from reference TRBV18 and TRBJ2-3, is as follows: NAGVMQNPRHLVRRRGQEARLRCSPMKGHSHVYWYRQLPEEGLKFMVYLQKENIIDESGMPKERFSAEFPKEGPSILRIQQVVRGDSAAYFCASSRGQGGADTQYFGPGTRLTVL.

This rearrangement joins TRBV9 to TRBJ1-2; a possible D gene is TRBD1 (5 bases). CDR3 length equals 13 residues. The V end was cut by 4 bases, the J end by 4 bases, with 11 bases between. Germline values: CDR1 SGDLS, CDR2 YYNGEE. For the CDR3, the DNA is TGTGCCAGCAGCCAGGGCCTGGGCTATGGCTACACCTTC. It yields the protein CASSQGLGYGYTF.

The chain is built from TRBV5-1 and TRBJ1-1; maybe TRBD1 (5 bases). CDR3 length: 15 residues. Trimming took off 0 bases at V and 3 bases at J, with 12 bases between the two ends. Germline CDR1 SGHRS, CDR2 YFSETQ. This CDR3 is CASSLAAGQYTEAFF. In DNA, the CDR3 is TGCGCCAGCAGCTTGGCGGCGGGGCAGTACACTGAAGCTTTCTTT.

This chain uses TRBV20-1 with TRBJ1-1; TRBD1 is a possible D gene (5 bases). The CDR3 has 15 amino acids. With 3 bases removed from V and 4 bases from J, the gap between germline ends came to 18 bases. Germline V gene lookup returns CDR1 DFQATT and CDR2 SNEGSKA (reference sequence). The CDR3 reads CSASIPWGSGTEAFF. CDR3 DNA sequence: TGCAGTGCTAGTATCCCCTGGGGCTCGGGCACTGAAGCTTTCTTT.

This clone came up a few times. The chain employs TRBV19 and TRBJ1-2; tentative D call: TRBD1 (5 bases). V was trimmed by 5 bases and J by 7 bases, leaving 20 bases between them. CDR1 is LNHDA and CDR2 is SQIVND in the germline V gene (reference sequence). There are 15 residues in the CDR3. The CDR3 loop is CASSLPTVEAFGYTF. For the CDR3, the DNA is TGTGCCAGTAGTCTCCCGACAGTCGAGGCGTTTGGCTACACCTTC.

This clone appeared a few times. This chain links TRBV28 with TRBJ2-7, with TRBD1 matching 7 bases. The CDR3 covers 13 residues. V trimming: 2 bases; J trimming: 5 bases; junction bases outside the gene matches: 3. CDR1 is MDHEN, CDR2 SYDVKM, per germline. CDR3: CASSLPGGNEQYF. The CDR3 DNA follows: TGTGCCAGCAGTTTACCAGGGGGAAACGAGCAGTACTTC. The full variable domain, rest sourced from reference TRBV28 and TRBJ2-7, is DVKVTQSSRYLVKRTGEKVFLECVQDMDHENMFWYRQDPGLGLRLIYFSYDVKMKEKGDIPEGYSVSREKKERFSLILESASTNQTSMYLCASSLPGGNEQYFGPGTRLTVT.

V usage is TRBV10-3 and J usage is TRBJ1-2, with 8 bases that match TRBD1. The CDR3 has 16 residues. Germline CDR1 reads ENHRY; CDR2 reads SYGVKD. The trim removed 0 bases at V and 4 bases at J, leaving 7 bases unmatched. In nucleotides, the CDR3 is TGTGCCATCAGTGAGTCCTGGACAGGGAGGTCCTATGGCTACACCTTC. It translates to CAISESWTGRSYGYTF.

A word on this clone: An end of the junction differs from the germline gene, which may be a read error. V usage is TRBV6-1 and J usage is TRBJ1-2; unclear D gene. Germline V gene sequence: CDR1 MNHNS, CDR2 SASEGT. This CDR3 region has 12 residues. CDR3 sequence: CASSEVGRFDFF. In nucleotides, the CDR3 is TGTGCCAGCAGTGAAGTAGGCAGGTTCGATTTCTTC.

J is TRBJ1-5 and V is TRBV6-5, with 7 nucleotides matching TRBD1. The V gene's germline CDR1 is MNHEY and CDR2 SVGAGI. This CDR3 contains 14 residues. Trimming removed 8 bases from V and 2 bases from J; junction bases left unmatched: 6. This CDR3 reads CASLRQGGNQPQHF. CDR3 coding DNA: TGTGCCAGCCTAAGACAGGGCGGCAATCAGCCCCAGCATTTT.

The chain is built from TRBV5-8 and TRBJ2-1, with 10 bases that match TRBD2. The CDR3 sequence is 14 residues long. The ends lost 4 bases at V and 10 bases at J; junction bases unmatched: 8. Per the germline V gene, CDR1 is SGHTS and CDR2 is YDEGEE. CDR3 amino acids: CASSPKGLAVEQFF. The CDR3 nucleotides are TGTGCCAGCAGCCCTAAAGGACTAGCGGTAGAGCAGTTCTTC.

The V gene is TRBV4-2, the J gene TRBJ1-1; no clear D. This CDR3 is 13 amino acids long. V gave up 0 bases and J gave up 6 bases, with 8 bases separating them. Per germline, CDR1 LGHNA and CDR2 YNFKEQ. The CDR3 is CASSQDGSSEAFF. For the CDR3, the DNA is TGTGCCAGCAGCCAAGATGGGAGCTCTGAAGCTTTCTTT.

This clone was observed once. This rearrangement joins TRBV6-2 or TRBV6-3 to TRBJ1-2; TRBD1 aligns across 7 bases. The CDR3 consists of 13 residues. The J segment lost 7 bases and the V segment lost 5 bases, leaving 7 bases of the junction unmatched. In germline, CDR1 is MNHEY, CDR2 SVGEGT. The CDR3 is CASSQRTGGGYTF. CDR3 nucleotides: TGTGCCAGCAGTCAACGGACAGGTGGTGGCTACACCTTC.

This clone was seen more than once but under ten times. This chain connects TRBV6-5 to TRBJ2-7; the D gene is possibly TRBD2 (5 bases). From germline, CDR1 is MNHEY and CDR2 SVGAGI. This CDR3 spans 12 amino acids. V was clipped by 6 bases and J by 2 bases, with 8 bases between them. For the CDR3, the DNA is TGTGCCAGCAGAGTCGGGGCCTACGAGCAGTACTTC. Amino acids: CASRVGAYEQYF.

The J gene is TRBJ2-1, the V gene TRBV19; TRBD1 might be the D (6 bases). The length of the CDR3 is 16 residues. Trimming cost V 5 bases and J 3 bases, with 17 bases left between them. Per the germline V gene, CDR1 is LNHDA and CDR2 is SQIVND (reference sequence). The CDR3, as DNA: TGTGCCAGTAGTGGACCCGAGGGGGTTTACTACAATGAGCAGTTCTTC. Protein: CASSGPEGVYYNEQFF. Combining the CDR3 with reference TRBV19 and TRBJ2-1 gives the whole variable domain DGGITQSPKYLFRKEGQNVTLSCEQNLNHDAMYWYRQDPGQGLRLIYYSQIVNDFQKGDIAEGYSVSREKKESFPLTVTSAQKNPTAFYLCASSGPEGVYYNEQFFGPGTRLTVL.

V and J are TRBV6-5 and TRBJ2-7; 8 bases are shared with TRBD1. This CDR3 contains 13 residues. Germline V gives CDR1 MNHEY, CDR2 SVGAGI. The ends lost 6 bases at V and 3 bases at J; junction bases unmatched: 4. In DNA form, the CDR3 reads TGTGCCAGCAGAGGGACAGGAAGCTACGAGCAGTACTTC. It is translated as CASRGTGSYEQYF.

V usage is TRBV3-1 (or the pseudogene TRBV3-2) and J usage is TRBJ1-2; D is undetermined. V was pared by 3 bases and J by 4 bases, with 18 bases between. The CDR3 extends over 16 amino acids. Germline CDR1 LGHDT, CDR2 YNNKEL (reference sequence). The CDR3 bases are TGTGCCAGCAGCCAGCAAGACTCGCCTTCGGGCTATGGCTACACCTTC. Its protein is CASSQQDSPSGYGYTF.

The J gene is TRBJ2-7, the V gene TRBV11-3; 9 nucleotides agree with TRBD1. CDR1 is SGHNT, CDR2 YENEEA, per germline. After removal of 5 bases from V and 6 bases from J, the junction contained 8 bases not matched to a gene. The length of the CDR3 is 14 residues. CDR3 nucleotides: TGTGCCAGCAGCCAACAGGGGGCCCTCGCCGAGCAGTACTTC. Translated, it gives CASSQQGALAEQYF.

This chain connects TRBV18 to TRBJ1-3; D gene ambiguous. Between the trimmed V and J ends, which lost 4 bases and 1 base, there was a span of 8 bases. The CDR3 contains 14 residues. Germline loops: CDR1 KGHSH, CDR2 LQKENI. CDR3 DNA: TGTGCCAGCTCACAAGGGAGGTCTGGAAACACCATATATTTT. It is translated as CASSQGRSGNTIYF.